These 11 T cell receptor beta chains were all obtained from the same sample, sequenced in a study of glioma-infiltrating T cells. Amplification of TCR alpha and beta CDR3 regions from RNA used iRepertoire nested multiplex PCR. TCRdb reanalysed the multiplex PCR reads using MiXCR and keeps one entry per CDR3 protein. The repertoire holds about 130,000 distinct CDR3 sequences, around 25% seen once, with about 30% in the top ten. The sequencing sample was made of glioma tissue, nonneoplastic brain tissue, or PBMCs (not recorded which). These receptors originate from a human donor with low-grade glioma or glioblastoma, undergoing nonglioma brain surgery, or in good health (not recorded which).

The CDR3, as DNA: TGCAGTGCTAGAGAGGACAGGGGGAGCGGTCAGCCCCAGCATTTT. Its protein is CSAREDRGSGQPQHF. The chain recombines TRBV20-1 with TRBJ1-5, with 10 bases matching TRBD1. The germline V gene has CDR1 DFQATT and CDR2 SNEGSKA (reference sequence). The CDR3 totals 15 residues. J lost 6 bases, V lost 0 bases, and 5 bases had no gene match.

This clonotype was picked up many times. This chain uses TRBV20-1 with TRBJ1-5; 7 bases match TRBD1. The CDR3 runs 15 residues. Germline CDR1 reads DFQATT; CDR2 reads SNEGSKA (reference sequence). V shed 0 bases, J shed 4 bases, and the junction held 6 bases outside the gene matches. The CDR3 coding sequence is TGCAGTGCTAGAGAAAACAGGGGAGGGAATCAGCCCCAGCATTTT. It codes for CSARENRGGNQPQHF.

The CDR3 DNA sequence: TGTGCCAGCAGCTTACCGGGACAGGGGGCATCAGATACGCAGTATTTT. Translation: CASSLPGQGASDTQYF. The V gene is TRBV7-2, the J gene TRBJ2-3, with 12 bases matching TRBD1. The CDR3 totals 16 residues. V was pared by 2 bases and J by 4 bases, with 4 bases of the junction left unmatched. Germline values: CDR1 SGHTA, CDR2 FQGNSA.

This chain uses TRBV19 with TRBJ2-3; 7 positions match TRBD1. V trimming: 5 bases; J trimming: 2 bases; junction bases outside the gene matches: 4. CDR3 length equals 14 residues. Germline CDR1 and CDR2: LNHDA and SQIVND (reference sequence). In DNA form, the CDR3 reads TGTGCCAGTAGTCGTGACAGGGTCACAGATACGCAGTATTTT. Protein product: CASSRDRVTDTQYF.

The chain recombines TRBV12-3 or TRBV12-4 with TRBJ2-1; D gene ambiguous. CDR3 length: 14 residues. The V gene lost 6 bases and the J gene lost 0 bases, with 9 bases spanning the gap. The CDR3 spells CASSGWSSYNEQFF. The CDR3 region has the DNA TGTGCCAGCAGCGGGTGGTCCTCCTACAATGAGCAGTTCTTC.

There are many counts of this clonotype. One end of the junction fails to match germline, which may point to a read error. The rearrangement uses TRBV28 and TRBJ2-1; D possibly matches TRBD1 or TRBD2 (5 bases each). CDR1 and CDR2 from the germline V gene are MDHEN and SYDVKM. The CDR3 sequence is 16 residues long. This chain's CDR3 is CASTLRGRGTTNEQFF. DNA for the CDR3: TGTGCCAGCACTTTAAGGGGTCGGGGCACAACCAATGAGCAGTTCTTC.

This clonotype occurred many times. The chain employs TRBV24-1 and TRBJ2-1; 7 positions match TRBD2. Trimming cost V 5 bases and J 0 bases; bases outside gene matches: 0. Looked up from germline, CDR1 is KGHDR and CDR2 is SFDVKD. This CDR3 contains 14 residues. For the CDR3, the DNA is TGTGCCACCAGTGGGGACTACTCCTACAATGAGCAGTTCTTC. As protein: CATSGDYSYNEQFF.

The table lists this clonotype with a few counts. V usage is TRBV2 and J usage is TRBJ2-2; tentative D call: TRBD2 (5 bases). The CDR3 is made up of 11 amino acids. Per germline, CDR1 SNHLY and CDR2 FYNNEI. V was cut by 6 bases and J by 6 bases, with 5 bases left in between. CDR3 nucleotides: TGTGCCAGCAGCGGGGCCGGGGAGCTGTTTTTT. It codes for CASSGAGELFF.

In the case of this clonotype: The junction shows a germline mismatch at one end, possibly a read error. This chain uses TRBV7-2 with TRBJ2-5; perhaps TRBD1 as D (6 bases). The CDR3 loop spans 15 amino acids. CDR1 and CDR2 (germline): SGHTA, FQGNSA. CDR3 protein: CASSLEGQILEIQYF. The CDR3 region has the DNA TGTGCCAGCAGCTTAGAGGGACAAATACTGGAGATCCAGTACTTC.

This clonotype showed up just once. The chain combines TRBV3-1 with TRBJ2-1, with D perhaps TRBD2 (6 bases). Germline assignment: CDR1 LGHDT and CDR2 YNNKEL (reference sequence). V was cut by 4 bases and J by 8 bases, with 15 bases left in between. This CDR3 is built from 14 residues. The CDR3 bases are TGTGCCAGCAGCCTCGGGACTTTAATAGATGAGCAGTTCTTC. The encoded protein is CASSLGTLIDEQFF.

The CDR3 reads CASSQDQGATDTQYF. In nucleotides, the CDR3 is TGTGCCAGCAGCCAAGATCAGGGGGCCACAGATACGCAGTATTTT. The genes are TRBV14 and TRBJ2-3, with 8 bases identical to TRBD1. CDR1 SGHDN and CDR2 FVKESK come from the germline V gene. V was clipped by 0 bases and J by 2 bases; unmatched bases: 1. The CDR3 is 15 amino acids.